The entry that follows covers one T cell receptor beta chain sequence. The sample holds a few counts of this clonotype. Which antigen it targets is not known. Qualities for individual bases were not recorded, and no much larger clone is one base off. Preparation of the library involved multiplex PCR. Sequencing instrument: Illumina HiSeq 2500. TCRbeta libraries were constructed through three rounds of nested PCR with primers (Table S4) according to protocols modified from ARM-PCR. Before sequencing, PCR products in the 200-500 bp range were cut out of the gel and cleaned up using the QIAquick gel extraction kit. In the source study's methods: Trimmomatic was used to clean the reads, FLASH merged the cleaned reads into complete CDR3 sequences, and MiTCR assigned the sequences to V(D)J germline segments. Clonal diversity was computed as the inverse Simpson's index with VDJtools. In-frame sequences without a premature stop codon were defined as productive reads. The public reads were reanalyzed by TCRdb: fastp trimming at Q25, MiXCR alignment, in-frame beta chains only. Every entry covers one CDR3 protein and lists the most common genes and DNA from its rows. The V and J calls here are based on TCRdb, not the publication. For this sample the table gives 75,000 to 100,000 distinct CDR3 sequences, of which 67% were detected only once. Approximately 20% of the sample is taken by the ten largest.

RNA was extracted from bulk unsorted tissue and checked for quality with a NanoDrop ND-1000 and an Agilent 2100. Donors were newly diagnosed lung cancer patients admitted for thoracic surgery in China between August and November 2014, without prior chemotherapy. The study excluded patients who had received radiotherapy or chemotherapy before or who had another cancer at the same time. Surgical tissue pieces of roughly 1-2.2 cm3 were preserved in RNAlater solution and stored at -80 °C until use. The record originates from a study of tumor and adjacent non-tumor tissue in lung cancer (dated by TCRdb to the late 2010s). About the investigation overall: By cancer type, the cohort comprised eleven to twelve adenocarcinoma patients, 2 squamous cell carcinoma patients and 1 small cell lung cancer patient. The roughly 15 enrolled patients, of whom approximately 10 were men and 5 were women, were aged 31 to 76 years and were diagnosed with TNM stage I to III disease. Sequencing generated a total of about 130,000,000 productive TCRbeta reads, averaging around 4.2 million reads per sample. The study compared bulk TCRbeta repertoires from lung tumor tissue and matched distant non-tumor lung tissue of about 14 lung cancer patients. For each patient, one tumor sample and one normal lung sample were taken, giving around 30 paired specimens that underwent TCRbeta CDR3 sequencing.

General conclusions and limits of the study: With only about 16 patients in the cohort, the authors noted that larger samples and more detailed clinical data are needed. Because peripheral blood was not sequenced, blood TCRbeta repertoires in the lung cancer patients of the study were not examined. Significantly higher TCR diversity (inverse Simpson) was observed in tumor tissue than in normal lung tissue (about 410 vs 180, P = 0.0075, Mann-Whitney U test). TCR diversity was significantly higher in younger patients, and higher tumor TCR diversity was associated with shorter overall and disease-free survival. The methods do not name the sequencing platform or mention unique molecular identifiers. In normal lung, the top 100 clones accounted for a significantly larger cumulative share of the repertoire than in tumor tissue.

This TCR was sampled from a man between 60 and 75 years old with non-small cell lung cancer. Sequencing was done on a sample of lung tumor tissue.

The bases are TGTGCCAGCAGCTTAGCCCCTAGGTTAAACACCGGGGAGCTGTTTTTT. Translated, this gives CASSLAPRLNTGELFF. Here the chain combines TRBV7-8 and TRBJ2-2, with no confident D gene call. Measured from the cysteine to the phenylalanine, the CDR3 is 16 residues long. Only the CDR3 DNA stays, 48 bases, in frame from base 1. The germline V gene specifies SGHVS as CDR1 and FQNEAQ as CDR2. Deletion took 0 bases off V and 2 bases off J, with a span of 10 bases between the germline ends.